This paragraph covers one T cell receptor beta chain sequence. The antigen remains undetermined. These data belong to a study of cytomegalovirus exposure and HLA in healthy donors. About the research overall: From donors who were HLA-typed, an early data release held about 89 million unique TCRs. Notes on the study in general: Equally common other TCR beta chains were less clonally expanded than HLA-associated ones, a later analysis found. Previous analysis showed most TCR beta V segments were productive about 87% or about 30% of the time.

The PCR ran on 60 Vbeta and 13 Jbeta primers. Sequencing used immunoSEQ multiplex PCR; TCRdb keeps in-frame clones, though not all of them. Of fewer than 200,000 clones listed, about 80% are singletons. The V gene's germline CDR1 is KGHSH and CDR2 LQKENI. CDR3 length equals 16 residues. Trimming removed 0 bases from V and 1 base from J, with 10 bases in between. This chain connects TRBV18 to TRBJ2-4; D possibly corresponds to TRBD2 (5 bases). This clonotype was sampled from a man aged 25-45 years in good health and CMV-seropositive. The sequencing input was PBMCs. In DNA, the CDR3 is TGTGCCAGCTCACCACCGGCGGGTCGCGCCAAAAACATTCAGTACTTC. It specifies CASSPPAGRAKNIQYF. The entire variable domain, with the rest obtained from reference TRBV18 and TRBJ2-4, is as follows: NAGVMQNPRHLVRRRGQEARLRCSPMKGHSHVYWYRQLPEEGLKFMVYLQKENIIDESGMPKERFSAEFPKEGPSILRIQQVVRGDSAAYFCASSPPAGRAKNIQYFGAGTRLSVL.